This T cell receptor (beta chain) was documented in a study of T-cell memory formation after mild COVID-19. This clonotype occurred a few times. Its antigen remains unidentified. Notes on the study in general: The pre-infection memory compartment contained some responding clones, suggesting cross-reactive memory joined. Mainly in CM and EM were contracting CD4+ clones; CD8+ were in EMRA.

Germline lookup yields CDR1 DFQATT and CDR2 SNEGSKA (reference sequence). CDR3 size: 15 residues. The V gene lost 3 bases and the J gene lost 4 bases, with 16 bases spanning the gap. TCRdb re-called the 5' RACE reads through MiXCR, storing one row per CDR3 protein. Seen here are 250,000 to 300,000 distinct CDR3 sequences, 18% observed once, and the top ten hold roughly 23%. The source is a man younger than 30 who had mild COVID-19 (a few samples of this study predate the infection). Cell type and time point are not known. This sequence joins TRBV20-1 and TRBJ1-5; D may be TRBD1 (5 bases). The sample was PBMCs or a T cell subset sorted from them (not recorded which). The CDR3 DNA reads as TGCAGTGCTAGCCGGGGGGGTGTAGGTAATCAGCCCCAGCATTTT. Translating it yields CSASRGGVGNQPQHF.